Below are 20 T cell receptor beta chains sequenced from a single sample in a study of T cell repertoires in cytomegalovirus infection. Each CDR3 protein is one row after TCRdb ran MiXCR on the reads. The sample gives about 770,000 distinct CDR3 sequences, just under 30% of which show up once; 13% is in the top ten. No antigens are known for them. The sample in question was cultured CD8+ T cells from PBMCs, obtained from culture after CMV antigen stimulation. Receptors originate from a human donor in good health (CMV status not recorded). Some clones in this sample may be carry-over from other donors' samples.

This clonotype showed up just a few times. This sequence joins TRBV27 and TRBJ2-1; 8 positions agree with TRBD2. The J segment lost 7 bases and the V segment lost 3 bases, leaving 5 bases of the junction unmatched. This CDR3 region has 14 residues. Germline CDR1 MNHEY, CDR2 SMNVEV (reference sequence). The CDR3 DNA sequence: TGTGCCAGCAGTTTCCTCGGGGGGGGGAATGAGCAGTTCTTC. Translation: CASSFLGGGNEQFF.

This clonotype was seen a handful of times. The genes are TRBV5-5 and TRBJ2-7; D not certain. The V end was cut by 3 bases, the J end by 1 base, with 8 bases between. The CDR3 sequence is 13 residues long. The germline gives CDR1 SGHKS, CDR2 YYEKEE (reference sequence). This CDR3 is CASSWGVSYEQYV. The CDR3 bases are TGTGCCAGCAGCTGGGGTGTATCCTACGAGCAGTACGTC.

This chain uses TRBV15 with TRBJ2-1; 10 bases line up with TRBD2. The CDR3 covers 19 residues. The ends lost 1 base at V and 5 bases at J; junction bases unmatched: 14. Germline loops: CDR1 LNHNV, CDR2 YYDKDF (reference sequence). The DNA for the CDR3 is TGTGCCACCAGCAGAGGAGAGTGGACTAGCGGTCGATTTGACAATGAGCAGTTCTTC. This sequence encodes CATSRGEWTSGRFDNEQFF.

V and J are TRBV27 and TRBJ2-1; TRBD1 or TRBD2 may be the D gene (5 bases each). The CDR3 extends over 16 amino acids. The germline gives CDR1 MNHEY, CDR2 SMNVEV (reference sequence). V was clipped by 4 bases and J by 5 bases, with 18 bases between them. The CDR3, as DNA: TGTGCCAGCAGTTGGTTATTAAGGGGAGCCCACAATGAGCAGTTCTTC. Amino acid sequence: CASSWLLRGAHNEQFF.

This chain joins TRBV6-8 and TRBJ2-7, with 11 bases fitting TRBD2. The germline CDR1 and CDR2 sequences are MNHGY and SAAAGT. The length of the CDR3 is 14 residues. Germline trimming cut 7 bases from V and 6 bases from J; bases unmatched to any gene: 8. CDR3 amino acids: CASTFSGGAREQYV. The DNA of the CDR3 is TGTGCCAGCACTTTTAGCGGGGGGGCGCGCGAGCAGTACGTC.

The genes are TRBV12-3 or TRBV12-4 and TRBJ1-2; unclear D gene. Trimming shortened V by 4 bases and J by 7 bases, and 13 bases separated the two germline ends. The length of the CDR3 is 13 residues. The CDR3 is CASSSGSNRGYTF. CDR3 DNA: TGTGCCAGCAGTTCAGGATCGAATCGTGGCTACACCTTC.

In this sample, this clonotype turned up a few times. V and J are TRBV12-3 or TRBV12-4 and TRBJ1-5; D possibly corresponds to TRBD1 (5 bases). The V gene lost 3 bases and the J gene lost 4 bases, with 7 bases spanning the gap. This CDR3 is built from 13 residues. This CDR3 is CASSFKGNQPQHF. The CDR3 DNA follows: TGTGCCAGCAGTTTCAAGGGGAATCAGCCCCAGCATTTT.

CDR3 bases: TGTGCCAGCAGTTACGGCAGGGGCGGCTATGGCTACACCTTC. Protein: CASSYGRGGYGYTF. This rearrangement joins TRBV6-5 to TRBJ1-2; a possible D gene is TRBD1 (6 bases). Trimming left V 2 bases short and J 4 bases short, with 11 bases between. From germline, CDR1 is MNHEY and CDR2 SVGAGI. This CDR3 spans 14 amino acids.

V is TRBV12-3 or TRBV12-4 and J is TRBJ2-2; tentative D call: TRBD1 (5 bases). V dropped 3 bases and J dropped 5 bases, with 31 bases sitting between them. CDR3 length: 21 amino acids. CDR3 DNA: TGTGCCAGCAGTTTTATCCTAACCCCTGGGGTTTTGCGGCAGGGAACCGGGGAGCTGTTTTTT. Translation: CASSFILTPGVLRQGTGELFF.

The chain is built from TRBV7-3 and TRBJ2-1; no firm D call. The CDR3 is made up of 14 amino acids. The V end lost 5 bases, the J end lost 3 bases, and 11 bases lay between the germline ends. Looked up from germline, CDR1 is SGHTA and CDR2 is FQGTGA. CDR3 residues: CASSPLPLYNEQFF. The CDR3 bases are TGTGCCAGCAGCCCATTGCCCCTCTACAATGAGCAGTTCTTC.

As regards this clonotype: Its ends do not fully match the called genes, so a read error is possible. V and J are TRBV7-7 and TRBJ2-2, with D maybe TRBD2 (5 bases). The germline gives CDR1 SSHAT, CDR2 FNYEAQ (reference sequence). The CDR3 consists of 14 residues. The CDR3 region is CASSYSGSSGELFF. CDR3 nucleotide sequence: TGTGCTAGCAGCTACTCGGGGAGCAGCGGGGAGCTGTTTTTT. The whole variable domain, remainder taken from reference TRBV7-7 and TRBJ2-2, is GAGVSQSPRYKVTKRGQDVTLRCDPISSHATLYWYQQALGQGPEFLTYFNYEAQPDKSGLPSDRFSAERPEGSISTLTIQRTEQRDSAMYRCASSYSGSSGELFFGEGSRLTVL.

This clonotype was seen ten or more times. The chain combines TRBV12-3 or TRBV12-4 with TRBJ2-3, with 8 bases lining up with TRBD1. There are 16 residues in the CDR3. Trimming took 4 bases from V and 0 from J; bases not matched to a gene: 6. In DNA, the CDR3 is TGTGCCAGCAGTTCAGCCCAGGGGGCTAGCACAGATACGCAGTATTTT. Protein sequence: CASSSAQGASTDTQYF.

This rearrangement joins TRBV27 to TRBJ2-7, with 8 bases identical to TRBD2. Trimming took 6 bases from V and 3 from J; bases not matched to a gene: 10. The CDR3 covers 15 residues. Germline V gene lookup returns CDR1 MNHEY and CDR2 SMNVEV (reference sequence). The CDR3 loop is CASSGGAGLFYEQYF. The CDR3 DNA is TGTGCCAGCAGCGGGGGGGCAGGGTTATTCTACGAGCAGTACTTC.

This clonotype occurred a few times. CDR3 nucleotide sequence: TGTGCCAGCAGCCAAGACCGACAGGGAGGCGCCTACAATGAGCAGTTCTTC. It is translated as CASSQDRQGGAYNEQFF. The rearrangement joins TRBV4-2 to TRBJ2-1; D possibly corresponds to TRBD1 (7 bases). Trimming took 0 bases from V and 2 from J, leaving 14 bases between them. Germline lookup yields CDR1 LGHNA and CDR2 YNFKEQ. There are 17 residues in the CDR3.

The genes are TRBV20-1 and TRBJ2-7; no clear D gene. The CDR3 is made up of 14 amino acids. Germline CDR1 and CDR2: DFQATT and SNEGSKA (reference sequence). The ends were cut back, 4 bases at V and 0 bases at J, with 13 bases in the middle. The CDR3 coding sequence is TGCAGTGCTATTCCTCGAGACCTCTCCTACGAGCAGTACTTC. As protein: CSAIPRDLSYEQYF.

The chain combines TRBV7-9 with TRBJ1-4; no clear D gene. CDR1 SEHNR and CDR2 FQNEAQ come from the germline V gene (reference sequence). The CDR3 runs 15 residues. Between the trimmed V and J ends, which lost 5 bases and 5 bases, there was a span of 15 bases. CDR3 residues: CASSPNERRNEKLFF. The CDR3 DNA is TGTGCCAGCAGCCCCAACGAGAGGAGGAATGAAAAACTGTTTTTT.

Comment on this clonotype: A much more abundant neighbour one base away suggests this may be a read error. The rearrangement joins TRBV7-9 to TRBJ1-1; 11 nucleotides agree with TRBD1. CDR3 length: 17 residues. With V trimmed by 0 bases and J by 6 bases, 9 bases remained unmatched. Germline loops: CDR1 SEHNR, CDR2 FQNEAQ (reference sequence). For the CDR3, the DNA is TGTGCCAGCAGCTTAGCGGAAGGGACAGGGGGATACTCTGAAGCTTTCTTT. Protein product: CASSLAEGTGGYSEAFF.

V gene TRBV12-3 or TRBV12-4 combines with J gene TRBJ1-1; D not resolved. V was cut by 3 bases and J by 1 base, with 6 bases left in between. The CDR3 spans 13 residues. CDR3 in amino acids: CASSFPRNTEAFF. DNA for the CDR3: TGTGCCAGCAGTTTCCCCAGGAACACTGAAGCTTTCTTT.

This chain connects TRBV20-1 to TRBJ1-2; D may be TRBD1 (5 bases). CDR1 DFQATT and CDR2 SNEGSKA come from the germline V gene (reference sequence). This CDR3 has 12 residues. V shed 3 bases and J shed 4 bases, with 9 bases lying between them. The chain's CDR3 is CSASPQGYGYTF. CDR3 coding DNA: TGCAGTGCTAGTCCCCAGGGCTATGGCTACACCTTC.

V gene TRBV7-6 combines with J gene TRBJ2-1; the match to TRBD2 covers 7 bases. Trimming cost V 3 bases and J 3 bases; bases outside gene matches: 2. Germline assignment: CDR1 SGHVS and CDR2 FNYEAQ. CDR3 length: 14 amino acids. CDR3 in amino acids: CASSFTGGYNEQFF. CDR3 sequence (DNA): TGTGCCAGCAGCTTCACGGGGGGCTACAATGAGCAGTTCTTC.